What follows are 17 T cell receptor beta chains derived from one specimen sequenced in a study of blood T cell repertoires in COVID-19. Using immunoSEQ multiplex PCR, the repertoire was profiled, and TCRdb retains in-frame clones only, with some absent. The table lists roughly 180,000 clones, almost 85% of them singletons. Material for sequencing was peripheral blood. These TCRs come from a man in his forties or fifties who had recovered from COVID-19.

The chain couples TRBV5-6 to TRBJ2-7; TRBD1 matches at 7 bases. The CDR3 is made up of 15 amino acids. Trimming removed 3 bases from V and 4 bases from J; junction bases left unmatched: 10. The germline V gene encodes CDR1 SGHDT and CDR2 YYEEEE. The CDR3 spells CASSSTGTAPYEQYF. The CDR3 coding sequence is TGTGCCAGCAGCTCAACCGGGACAGCGCCTTACGAGCAGTACTTC.

The table lists this clone with many counts. The chain is built from TRBV4-1 and TRBJ2-2; 7 nucleotides match TRBD2. The CDR3 sequence is 15 residues long. V gave up 3 bases and J gave up 7 bases; unmatched junction bases: 8. Per germline, CDR1 MGHRA and CDR2 YSYEKL. The CDR3 region is CASSHRGGVNGELFF. The CDR3 nucleotides read TGCGCCAGCAGCCATCGCGGGGGAGTTAACGGGGAGCTGTTTTTT.

The J gene is TRBJ1-6, the V gene TRBV30, with D perhaps TRBD1 (5 bases). Trimming took 3 bases from V and 6 from J, leaving 21 bases between them. This CDR3 is built from 17 residues. Germline values: CDR1 GTSNPN, CDR2 SVGIG (reference sequence). The CDR3 here is CAWSRPGGGTGNSPLHF. The CDR3 DNA sequence: TGTGCCTGGAGCCGACCCGGGGGAGGGACCGGTAATTCACCCCTCCACTTT.

The chain carries TRBV4-1 and TRBJ2-7; the D gene is possibly TRBD1 (6 bases). The V and J ends lost 4 bases and 0 bases respectively, with 7 bases between them. The CDR3 has 13 amino acids. CDR1 and CDR2 (germline): MGHRA, YSYEKL. The DNA for the CDR3 is TGCGCCAGCAGCCGACAGGTCTCCTACGAGCAGTACTTC. Its protein is CASSRQVSYEQYF.

This clone was seen only once. J is TRBJ1-1 and V is TRBV7-9, with D unresolved. Germline CDR1 and CDR2: SEHNR and FQNEAQ (reference sequence). This CDR3 contains 15 residues. Trimming took off 0 bases at V and 2 bases at J, with 10 bases between the two ends. The CDR3 reads CASSLAWAVNTEAFF. The CDR3 DNA sequence: TGTGCCAGCAGCTTAGCGTGGGCAGTTAACACTGAAGCTTTCTTT.

The chain links TRBV28 to TRBJ1-4, with D unclear. Germline loops: CDR1 MDHEN, CDR2 SYDVKM. The CDR3 is made up of 14 amino acids. Trimming removed 7 bases from V and 2 bases from J, with 11 bases in between. CDR3 sequence: CASTLSVTNEKLFF. The CDR3 DNA reads as TGTGCCAGCACCCTCAGTGTGACTAATGAAAAACTGTTTTTT.

Only a few counts were recorded for this clone. The chain couples TRBV6-2 or TRBV6-3 to TRBJ2-1; D is possibly TRBD1 (5 bases). The germline V gene has CDR1 MNHEY and CDR2 SVGEGT. Trimming shortened V by 4 bases and J by 3 bases, and 7 bases separated the two germline ends. This CDR3 spans 13 amino acids. The CDR3 DNA reads TGTGCCAGCAGTTCCCAGGGCTACAATGAGCAGTTCTTC. Amino acids: CASSSQGYNEQFF.

V gene TRBV29-1 combines with J gene TRBJ2-7; perhaps TRBD1 as D (6 bases). CDR3 length equals 17 residues. V gave up 4 bases and J gave up 1 base, with 23 bases separating them. From germline, CDR1 is SQVTM and CDR2 ANQGSEA. The CDR3 nucleotides are TGCAGCGTTGGGGCCTCGGACAGCTCTAGAGTTTCCTACGAGCAGTACTTC. This translates into CSVGASDSSRVSYEQYF.

The chain employs TRBV18 and TRBJ1-2; the D gene is possibly TRBD1 (6 bases). The V and J ends lost 4 bases and 2 bases respectively, with 11 bases between them. The length of the CDR3 is 14 residues. Per germline, CDR1 KGHSH and CDR2 LQKENI. This CDR3 reads CASSRAGTNYGYTF. CDR3 nucleotide sequence: TGTGCCAGCTCACGTGCCGGGACAAACTATGGCTACACCTTC. The full variable domain, rest sourced from reference TRBV18 and TRBJ1-2, is NAGVMQNPRHLVRRRGQEARLRCSPMKGHSHVYWYRQLPEEGLKFMVYLQKENIIDESGMPKERFSAEFPKEGPSILRIQQVVRGDSAAYFCASSRAGTNYGYTFGSGTRLTVV.

The chain has TRBV6-4 and TRBJ1-3, with a weak D call TRBD1 (6 bases). Germline CDR1 MRHNA, CDR2 SNTAGT. This CDR3 is 15 amino acids long. The ends were cut back, 4 bases at V and 0 bases at J, with 10 bases in the middle. CDR3 DNA: TGTGCCAGCAGTGGAGGACAGAGCTCTGGAAACACCATATATTTT. Protein sequence: CASSGGQSSGNTIYF.

J is TRBJ1-1 and V is TRBV9; the D is unclear. Germline V gene data show CDR1 as SGDLS and CDR2 as YYNGEE. The CDR3 runs 12 residues. V was cut by 4 bases and J by 6 bases, with 10 bases left in between. The CDR3 here is CASSTPRSEAFF. The DNA of the CDR3 is TGTGCCAGCAGCACCCCGCGGTCTGAAGCTTTCTTT.

The chain uses TRBV4-2 and TRBJ2-7; D might be TRBD1 (6 bases). The CDR3 is 13 residues long. Trimming removed 4 bases at V and 0 bases at J, with 7 bases between. The V gene's germline CDR1 is LGHNA and CDR2 YNFKEQ. In DNA, the CDR3 is TGTGCCAGCAGCCCGGGACACTCCTACGAGCAGTACTTC. Its protein is CASSPGHSYEQYF.

This clone occurred once. The chain combines TRBV10-3 with TRBJ1-5; a possible D gene is TRBD1 (5 bases). The germline V gene encodes CDR1 ENHRY and CDR2 SYGVKD. Trimming pared 0 bases from V and 7 bases from J, leaving 13 bases between. The CDR3 loop spans 15 amino acids. DNA of the CDR3: TGTGCCATCAGTGAGTCGGATCTTCGGGGGCAGCCCCAGCATTTT. Protein product: CAISESDLRGQPQHF.

This chain links TRBV25-1 with TRBJ2-3; D ambiguous. Trimming left V 6 bases short and J 2 bases short, with 12 bases between. Germline V gene data show CDR1 as MGHDK and CDR2 as SYGVNS. There are 14 residues in the CDR3. The CDR3 DNA sequence: TGTGCCAGCAGCCCCGGGTCCCCCACAGATACGCAGTATTTT. This encodes CASSPGSPTDTQYF. Combining the CDR3 with reference TRBV25-1 and TRBJ2-3 gives the whole variable domain EADIYQTPRYLVIGTGKKITLECSQTMGHDKMYWYQQDPGMELHLIHYSYGVNSTEKGDLSSESTVSRIRTEHFPLTLESARPSHTSQYLCASSPGSPTDTQYFGPGTRLTVL.

The chain has TRBV11-2 and TRBJ2-3; possible D gene TRBD1, 5 bases. CDR3 size: 15 residues. Per the germline V gene, CDR1 is SGHAT and CDR2 is FQNNGV. The V end lost 0 bases, the J end lost 1 base, and 8 bases lay between the germline ends. In DNA form, the CDR3 reads TGTGCCAGCAGCTTAGAAGGGGTGGGCACAGATACGCAGTATTTT. It translates to CASSLEGVGTDTQYF.

The chain couples TRBV7-2 to TRBJ2-5, with TRBD2 identical over 8 bases. The J segment lost 5 bases and the V segment lost 6 bases, leaving 11 bases of the junction unmatched. Germline CDR1 SGHTA, CDR2 FQGNSA. This CDR3 region has 15 residues. CDR3 coding DNA: TGTGCCAGCAGTCTCGACCCTAGCGGGTCGGAGACCCAGTACTTC. Amino acids: CASSLDPSGSETQYF.

The chain employs TRBV7-2 and TRBJ1-2; possibly TRBD1 for D (6 bases). V was trimmed by 5 bases and J by 8 bases, leaving 21 bases between them. In germline, CDR1 is SGHTA, CDR2 FQGNSA. This CDR3 comprises 15 residues. The CDR3 DNA is TGTGCCAGCAGCCCATCCTCCACAGGGATTTCGGGCTACACCTTC. Protein product: CASSPSSTGISGYTF. The complete variable domain, with remaining parts taken from reference TRBV7-2 and TRBJ1-2, reads GAGVSQSPSNKVTEKGKDVELRCDPISGHTALYWYRQSLGQGLEFLIYFQGNSAPDKSGLPSDRFSAERTGGSVSTLTIQRTQQEDSAVYLCASSPSSTGISGYTFGSGTRLTVV.